The rows below give T cell receptor beta chains drawn from one sample of a study of a mutant IDH1 vaccine in newly diagnosed glioma. The antigens of these receptors remain unknown. The assay was immunoSEQ multiplex PCR, and TCRdb's table has in-frame clones only and misses some. This table has some 20,000 clones, approximately 84% appearing once. The sample here was PBMCs, taken from a glioma patient whose treatment included an IDH1 peptide vaccine. The receptors were gathered from a man aged 40-49 years with glioma. Both conserved end residues are part of each CDR3. D genes are given only for firm matches. Some rows have no size entry. The others give once, few or many, or a class for an expanded clone.

>13|NA|TRBV9|TRBJ1-1|NA
CASGRVMNTEAFF
TGTGCCAGCGGCCGGGTAATGAACACTGAAGCTTTCTTT
>15|NA|TRBV7-2|TRBJ2-1|NA
CASNHPGPTLIAQFF
TGTGCCAGCAACCACCCGGGACCGACTTTAATCGCGCAGTTCTTC
>15|NA|TRBV5-1|TRBJ1-3|NA
CASSLSAGGRNTIYF
TGCGCCAGCAGCTTGTCCGCGGGGGGGCGAAACACCATATATTTT
>11|NA|TRBV6-1|TRBJ1-2|NA
CASSEGYGYTF
TGTGCCAGCAGTGAAGGATATGGCTACACCTTC
>14|NA|TRBV5-1|TRBJ2-7|NA
CASSLVSRQDVQYF
TGCGCCAGCAGCTTGGTCTCGCGGCAGGACGTGCAGTACTTC
>14|NA|TRBV27|TRBJ1-5|NA
CASSFGKGPQPQHF
TGTGCCAGCAGTTTTGGGAAGGGCCCTCAGCCCCAGCATTTT
>16|NA|TRBV9|TRBJ2-7|NA
CASSPRPGGSSYEQYF
TGTGCCAGCAGCCCGAGGCCCGGCGGAAGCTCCTACGAGCAGTACTTC
>17|NA|TRBV5-4|TRBJ2-7|NA
CASSLEGGTETSYEQYF
TGTGCCAGCAGCTTGGAGGGCGGGACAGAGACCTCCTACGAGCAGTACTTC
>14|TRBD1|TRBV6-1|TRBJ1-2|NA
CASRPTWDSYGYTF
TGTGCCAGCAGACCTACATGGGACAGCTATGGCTACACCTTC
>14|TRBD2|TRBV5-3|TRBJ2-3|NA
CARRGLASTDTQYF
TGTGCCAGAAGGGGACTAGCAAGCACAGATACGCAGTATTTT
>15|NA|TRBV7-9|TRBJ1-1|few
CASSLAAGVSTEAFF
TGTGCCAGCAGCTTAGCGGCGGGGGTGAGCACTGAAGCTTTCTTT
>14|NA|TRBV5-5|TRBJ1-3|NA
CASSLGGSGNTIYF
TGTGCCAGCAGCTTGGGGGGCTCTGGAAACACCATATATTTT
>14|TRBD1|TRBV7-8|TRBJ1-4|few
CASSGRGTNEKLFF
TGTGCCAGCAGCGGCAGGGGGACTAATGAAAAACTGTTTTTT
>14|NA|TRBV9|TRBJ2-7|NA
CASSVVLRTYEQYF
TGTGCCAGCAGCGTAGTCCTGCGCACCTACGAGCAGTACTTC
>14|NA|TRBV10-3|TRBJ2-1|NA
CAISYSDVYNEQFF
TGTGCCATCAGTTATAGCGACGTCTACAATGAGCAGTTCTTC
>15|NA|TRBV4-1|TRBJ1-5|NA
CASSFEGGGNQPQHF
TGCGCCAGCAGCTTCGAGGGGGGGGGCAATCAGCCCCAGCATTTT
>12|NA|TRBV10-3|TRBJ1-5|NA
CAISGTDQPQHF
TGTGCCATCAGTGGGACAGATCAGCCCCAGCATTTT
>14|NA|TRBV4-3|TRBJ2-1|once
CASSQYLGEHEQFF
TGCGCCAGCAGCCAATATTTAGGGGAGCATGAGCAGTTCTTC
>15|TRBD1|TRBV12-5|TRBJ2-5|NA
CASGPDRAGPETQYF
TGTGCTAGTGGGCCGGACAGGGCGGGGCCGGAGACCCAGTACTTC
>16|TRBD2|TRBV7-9|TRBJ2-1|NA
CASSTRSGSRYNEQFF
TGTGCCAGCAGTACCCGAAGCGGGAGTCGCTACAATGAGCAGTTCTTC
>9|NA|TRBV20-1|TRBJ1-2|NA
CSAGYGYTF
TGCAGTGCTGGCTATGGCTACACCTTC
>15|NA|TRBV19|TRBJ1-2|NA
CASSITAGGNYGYTF
TGTGCCAGTAGTATAACGGCAGGAGGGAACTATGGCTACACCTTC
>12|NA|TRBV29-1|TRBJ2-2|NA
CSVQGNTGELFF
TGCAGCGTACAGGGCAACACCGGGGAGCTGTTTTTT
>14|TRBD1|TRBV29-1|TRBJ1-1|few
CSVESPGGYTEAFF
TGCAGCGTTGAATCGCCAGGGGGCTACACTGAAGCTTTCTTT
>15|NA|TRBV28|TRBJ1-1|NA
CASSLPVIMNTEAFF
TGTGCCAGCAGTTTACCAGTAATCATGAACACTGAAGCTTTCTTT
>14|NA|TRBV5-5|TRBJ2-7|NA
CASSFLASSYEQYF
TGTGCCAGCAGCTTCTTAGCGAGCTCCTACGAGCAGTACTTC
>16|NA|TRBV6-6|TRBJ1-3|NA
CASSYPGESSGNTIYF
TGTGCCAGCAGTTATCCGGGCGAGAGCTCTGGAAACACCATATATTTT
>15|NA|TRBV11-3|TRBJ2-1|NA
CASSLGPSIDNEQFF
TGTGCCAGCAGCTTAGGTCCTAGTATAGACAATGAGCAGTTCTTC
>12|NA|TRBV28|TRBJ2-7|NA
CASSTWTYEQYF
TGTGCCAGCAGTACCTGGACCTACGAGCAGTACTTC
>16|TRBD1|TRBV19|TRBJ2-2|NA
CASSPGTAANTGELFF
TGTGCCAGTAGTCCCGGGACAGCCGCGAACACCGGGGAGCTGTTTTTT
>13|TRBD1|TRBV6-5|TRBJ2-7|NA
CASRRDSYYEQYF
TGTGCCAGTAGAAGGGACAGTTACTACGAGCAGTACTTC
>11|NA|TRBV7-2|TRBJ2-3|NA
CASSRSEKQYF
TGTGCCAGCAGCCGCTCGGAGAAGCAGTATTTT
>13|NA|TRBV5-1|TRBJ2-5|NA
CASSLSFQETQYF
TGCGCCAGCAGCTTGAGTTTCCAAGAGACCCAGTACTTC
>18|NA|TRBV4-3|TRBJ2-3|NA
CASSLTEGATPGVDTQYF
TGCGCCAGCAGCCTCACGGAAGGGGCGACACCGGGGGTGGATACGCAGTATTTT
>14|NA|TRBV6-5|TRBJ1-5|NA
CASSGGASNQPQHF
TGTGCCAGCAGTGGAGGGGCGAGCAATCAGCCCCAGCATTTT
>13|NA|TRBV6-4|TRBJ1-1|few
CASMGTGNTEAFF
TGTGCCAGCATGGGAACGGGGAACACTGAAGCTTTCTTT
>14|NA|TRBV11-2|TRBJ2-2|NA
CASSRRGNTGELFF
TGTGCCAGCAGCCGGAGGGGTAACACCGGGGAGCTGTTTTTT
>17|NA|TRBV4-1|TRBJ2-2|NA
CASSPLWSGVYTGELFF
TGCGCCAGCAGCCCTCTTTGGAGCGGAGTCTACACCGGGGAGCTGTTTTTT
>15|NA|TRBV7-9|TRBJ1-1|NA
CASSLAGGQVAEAFF
TGTGCCAGCAGCTTAGCCGGGGGTCAAGTGGCTGAAGCTTTCTTT
>14|TRBD1|TRBV19|TRBJ2-1|few
CASIPGTARNEQFF
TGTGCCAGTATCCCCGGGACAGCGAGAAATGAGCAGTTCTTC
>15|NA|TRBV5-6|TRBJ1-5|NA
CASSRTDYSNQPQHF
TGTGCCAGCAGCCGGACGGATTATAGCAATCAGCCCCAGCATTTT
>14|NA|TRBV9|TRBJ2-3|NA
CASSVGPLSDTQYF
TGTGCCAGCAGCGTGGGCCCTTTATCAGATACGCAGTATTTT
>15|TRBD2|TRBV5-1|TRBJ2-7|NA
CASSFGTSGTNEQYF
TGCGCCAGCAGCTTCGGGACTAGCGGGACAAACGAGCAGTACTTC
>12|NA|TRBV27|TRBJ2-7|once
CASSSRGGEQYF
TGTGCCAGCAGTTCCAGGGGGGGCGAGCAGTACTTC
>19|TRBD2|TRBV9|TRBJ2-1|NA
CASSPRSPDRLAGNNEQFF
TGTGCCAGCAGCCCCAGAAGTCCCGATCGACTAGCGGGGAACAATGAGCAGTTCTTC
>14|TRBD2|TRBV7-8|TRBJ2-7|NA
CASSQGLGTYEQYF
TGTGCCAGCAGCCAGGGACTAGGGACCTACGAGCAGTACTTC
>15|TRBD2|TRBV19|TRBJ2-7|NA
CASSIFSSGAYEQYF
TGTGCCAGTAGTATCTTTTCTAGCGGGGCCTACGAGCAGTACTTC
>15|TRBD2|TRBV5-1|TRBJ2-2|once
CASSFGLADTGELFF
TGCGCCAGCAGCTTCGGACTAGCGGACACCGGGGAGCTGTTTTTT
>18|TRBD1|TRBV5-1|TRBJ2-6|NA
CASSWSGQSSSGANVLTF
TGCGCCAGCAGCTGGTCGGGACAGTCGAGCTCTGGGGCCAACGTCCTGACTTTC
>17|TRBD1|TRBV28|TRBJ2-6|NA
CASRSTGGGSGANVLTF
TGTGCCAGCAGGTCGACAGGGGGCGGAAGTGGGGCCAACGTCCTGACTTTC
>16|TRBD2|TRBV7-3|TRBJ2-3|NA
CASSLTAGGGADTQYF
TGTGCCAGCAGCTTAACGGCGGGAGGAGGAGCAGATACGCAGTATTTT
>16|TRBD1|TRBV19|TRBJ1-5|once
CAAKTSGTGDNQPQHF
TGTGCCGCAAAAACCTCCGGGACAGGGGACAATCAGCCCCAGCATTTT
>13|TRBD1|TRBV4-1|TRBJ1-2|NA
CASSKGGNYGYTF
TGCGCCAGCAGCAAAGGGGGCAACTATGGCTACACCTTC
>13|NA|TRBV10-3|TRBJ1-4|NA
CAIGRGQGEKLFF
TGTGCCATCGGACGGGGGCAAGGTGAAAAACTGTTTTTT
>14|NA|TRBV5-6|TRBJ1-1|medium-sized
CASSLGRRNTEAFF
TGTGCCAGCAGCTTGGGACGGAGGAACACTGAAGCTTTCTTT